This record concerns one TCR beta chain sequence. Its target is not known. Sequenced by immunoSEQ multiplex PCR; TCRdb stores in-frame clones only, minus some. This sample has some 120,000 clones; roughly nine tenths occur once, and the top ten carry more than 4%. The sample is drawn from a study of T cell responses to AZD1222 COVID-19 vaccine. For the study at large: Second-dose recipients at about 4 or about 12 weeks were treated as one pooled group. Study conclusions and caveats: Spike-specific TCR breadth and depth both grew after two AZD1222 doses.

Between the trimmed V and J ends, which lost 3 bases and 2 bases, there was a span of 11 bases. The CDR3 extends over 14 amino acids. The germline V gene encodes CDR1 GTSNPN and CDR2 SVGIG (reference sequence). The receptor was isolated from an adult in good health. This sample comprised peripheral blood, obtained on day 0 of AZD1222 vaccination. This rearrangement joins TRBV30 to TRBJ1-5; D is possibly TRBD1 (5 bases). CDR3 DNA sequence: TGTGCCTGGAGCTTGGACACCGGCAATCAGCCCCAGCATTTT. It translates to CAWSLDTGNQPQHF. The variable domain in full, with the rest retrieved from reference TRBV30 and TRBJ1-5, is SQTIHQWPATLVQPVGSPLSLECTVEGTSNPNLYWYRQAAGRGLQLLFYSVGIGQISSEVPQNLSASRPQDRQFILSSKKLLLSDSGFYLCAWSLDTGNQPQHFGDGTRLSIL.